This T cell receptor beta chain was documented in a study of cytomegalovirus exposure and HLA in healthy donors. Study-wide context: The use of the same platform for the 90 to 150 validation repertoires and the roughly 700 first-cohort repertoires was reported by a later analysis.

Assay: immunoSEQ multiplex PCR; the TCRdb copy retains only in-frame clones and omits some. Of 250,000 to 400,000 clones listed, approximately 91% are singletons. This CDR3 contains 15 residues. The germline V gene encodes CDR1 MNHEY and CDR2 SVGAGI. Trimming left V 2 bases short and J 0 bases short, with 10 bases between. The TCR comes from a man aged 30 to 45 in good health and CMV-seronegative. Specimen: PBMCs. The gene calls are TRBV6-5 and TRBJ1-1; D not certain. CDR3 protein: CASSYEGGMNTEAFF. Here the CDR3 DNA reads TGTGCCAGCAGTTACGAGGGAGGGATGAACACTGAAGCTTTCTTT.